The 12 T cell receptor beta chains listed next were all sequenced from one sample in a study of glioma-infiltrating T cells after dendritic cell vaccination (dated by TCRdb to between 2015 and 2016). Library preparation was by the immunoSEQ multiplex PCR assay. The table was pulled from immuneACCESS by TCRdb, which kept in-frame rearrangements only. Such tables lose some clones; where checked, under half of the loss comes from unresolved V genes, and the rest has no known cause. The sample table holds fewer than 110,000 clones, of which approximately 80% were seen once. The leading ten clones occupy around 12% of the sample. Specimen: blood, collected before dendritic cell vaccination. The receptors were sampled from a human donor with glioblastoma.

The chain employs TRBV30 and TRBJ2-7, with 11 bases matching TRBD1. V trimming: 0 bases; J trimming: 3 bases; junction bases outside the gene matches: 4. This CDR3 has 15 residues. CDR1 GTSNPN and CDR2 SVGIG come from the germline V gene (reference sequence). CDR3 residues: CAWSVLGTGGYEQYF. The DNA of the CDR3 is TGTGCCTGGAGTGTACTTGGGACAGGGGGCTACGAGCAGTACTTC.

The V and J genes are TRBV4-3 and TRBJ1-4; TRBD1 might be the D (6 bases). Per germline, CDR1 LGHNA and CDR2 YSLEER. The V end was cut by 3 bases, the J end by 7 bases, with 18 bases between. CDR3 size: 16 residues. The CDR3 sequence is CASSHPPTGQVEKLFF. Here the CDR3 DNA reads TGCGCCAGCAGCCACCCTCCCACAGGGCAGGTTGAAAAACTGTTTTTT.

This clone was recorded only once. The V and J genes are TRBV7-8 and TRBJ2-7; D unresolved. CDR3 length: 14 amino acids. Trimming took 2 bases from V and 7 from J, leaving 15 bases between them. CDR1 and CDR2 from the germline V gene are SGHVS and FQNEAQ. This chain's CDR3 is CASSLRVPREEQYF. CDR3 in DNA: TGTGCCAGCAGCTTAAGAGTGCCACGAGAGGAGCAGTACTTC.

CDR3 amino acids: CASSYGTGDYSPLHF. The DNA of the CDR3 is TGTGCCAGCAGTTACGGAACAGGAGACTATTCACCCCTCCACTTT. V usage is TRBV6-5 and J usage is TRBJ1-6; TRBD1 might be the D (5 bases). The germline V and J ends were trimmed by 2 bases and 8 bases, with 13 bases remaining between them. CDR3 length equals 15 residues. Per the germline V gene, CDR1 is MNHEY and CDR2 is SVGAGI.

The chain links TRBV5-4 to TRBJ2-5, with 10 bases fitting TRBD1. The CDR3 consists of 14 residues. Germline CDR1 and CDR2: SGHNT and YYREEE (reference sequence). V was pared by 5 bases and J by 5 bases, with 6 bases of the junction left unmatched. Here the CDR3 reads CASRSGTGVETQYF. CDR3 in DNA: TGTGCCAGCAGATCCGGGACAGGGGTCGAGACCCAGTACTTC. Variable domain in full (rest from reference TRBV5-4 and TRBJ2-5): ETGVTQSPTHLIKTRGQQVTLRCSSQSGHNTVSWYQQALGQGPQFIFQYYREEENGRGNFPPRFSGLQFPNYSSELNVNALELDDSALYLCASRSGTGVETQYFGPGTRLLVL.

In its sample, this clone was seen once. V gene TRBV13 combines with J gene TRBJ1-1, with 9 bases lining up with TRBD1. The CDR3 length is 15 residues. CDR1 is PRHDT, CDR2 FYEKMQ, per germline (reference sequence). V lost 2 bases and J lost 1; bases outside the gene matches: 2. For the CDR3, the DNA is TGTGCCAGCAGCTTACCGGGACAGGGGAACACTGAAGCTTTCTTT. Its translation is CASSLPGQGNTEAFF. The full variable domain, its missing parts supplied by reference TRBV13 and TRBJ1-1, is AAGVIQSPRHLIKEKRETATLKCYPIPRHDTVYWYQQGPGQDPQFLISFYEKMQSDKGSIPDRFSAQQFSDYHSELNMSSLELGDSALYFCASSLPGQGNTEAFFGQGTRLTVV.

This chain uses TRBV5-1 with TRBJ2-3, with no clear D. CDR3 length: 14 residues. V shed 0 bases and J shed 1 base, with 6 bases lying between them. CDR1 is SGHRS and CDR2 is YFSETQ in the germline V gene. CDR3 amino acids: CASSLVQGTDTQYF. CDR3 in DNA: TGCGCCAGCAGCTTGGTCCAGGGCACAGATACGCAGTATTTT.

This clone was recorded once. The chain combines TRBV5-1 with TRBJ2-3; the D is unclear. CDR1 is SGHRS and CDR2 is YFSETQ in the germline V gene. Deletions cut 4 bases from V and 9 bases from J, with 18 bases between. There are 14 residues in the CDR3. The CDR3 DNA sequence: TGCGCCAGCAGCCCCGGTACGGGTCTCGGCACGCAGTATTTT. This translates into CASSPGTGLGTQYF.

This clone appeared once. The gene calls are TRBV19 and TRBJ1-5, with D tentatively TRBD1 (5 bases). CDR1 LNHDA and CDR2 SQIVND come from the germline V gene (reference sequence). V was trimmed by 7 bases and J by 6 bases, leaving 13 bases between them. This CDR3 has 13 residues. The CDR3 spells CASKQAGLQPQHF. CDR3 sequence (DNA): TGTGCCAGTAAACAGGCAGGGCTTCAGCCCCAGCATTTT.

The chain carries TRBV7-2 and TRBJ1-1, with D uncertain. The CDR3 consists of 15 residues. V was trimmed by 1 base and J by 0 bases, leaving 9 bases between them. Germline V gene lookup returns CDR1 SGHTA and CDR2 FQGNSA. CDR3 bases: TGTGCCAGCAGCTTAGAACGGGTGGTGAACACTGAAGCTTTCTTT. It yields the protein CASSLERVVNTEAFF.

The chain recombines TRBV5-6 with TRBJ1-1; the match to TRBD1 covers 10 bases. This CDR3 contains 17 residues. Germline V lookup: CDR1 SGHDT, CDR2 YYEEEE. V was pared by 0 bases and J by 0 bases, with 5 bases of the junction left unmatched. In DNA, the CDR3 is TGTGCCAGCAGCTTGGGGGGGACAGGGGAATTGAACACTGAAGCTTTCTTT. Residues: CASSLGGTGELNTEAFF.

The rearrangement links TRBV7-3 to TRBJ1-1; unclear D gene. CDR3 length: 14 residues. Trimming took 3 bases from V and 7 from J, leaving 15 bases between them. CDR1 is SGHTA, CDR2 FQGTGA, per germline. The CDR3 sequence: CASSFQIGEGEAFF. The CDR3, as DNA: TGTGCCAGCAGCTTTCAGATTGGGGAGGGTGAAGCTTTCTTT.